The 4 T cell receptor beta chains in this list originate from one sample, sequenced in a study of beta chain features in type 1 diabetes (dated by TCRdb to the late 2010s). The library relied on the immunoSEQ multiplex PCR assay. The entire amount of isolated RNA was reverse transcribed using the High Capacity cDNA Reverse Transcription Kit, so the sequenced TCRB transcripts were expressed ones. TCRdb provides this immuneACCESS table in a form limited to in-frame rearrangements. Some clones are lacking; in checked studies, under half of them reflect an unresolved V gene, and why the rest are absent is not known. A total of about 620,000 clones appear in this sample, roughly a sixth of them only once. The leading ten clones occupy 0.093% of the sample. The material sequenced was naive CD4+ T cells from blood. The cell subset or site label corresponds to: true naive CD4+ T cells. These receptors were taken from a man aged 18 to 29 in good health.

This chain uses TRBV9 with TRBJ2-5; 14 bases agree with TRBD2. J was trimmed by 9 bases and V by 2 bases; bases with no gene match: 9. Germline V gene data show CDR1 as SGDLS and CDR2 as YYNGEE. The CDR3 runs 16 residues. Written as DNA, the CDR3 is TGTGCCAGCAGCGTGGGACTAGCGGGGGCCTCGGGGGCCCAGTACTTC. Its translation is CASSVGLAGASGAQYF. The complete variable domain, with remaining parts taken from reference TRBV9 and TRBJ2-5, reads DSGVTQTPKHLITATGQRVTLRCSPRSGDLSVYWYQQSLDQGLQFLIQYYNGEERAKGNILERFSAQQFPDLHSELNLSSLELGDSALYFCASSVGLAGASGAQYFGPGTRLLVL.

The rearrangement uses TRBV5-1 and TRBJ2-3; maybe TRBD1 (6 bases). Trimming pared 2 bases from V and 5 bases from J, leaving 12 bases between. The CDR3 consists of 14 residues. CDR1 and CDR2 (germline): SGHRS, YFSETQ. CDR3: CASSFGRGIDTQYF. CDR3 DNA sequence: TGCGCCAGCAGCTTTGGCAGGGGAATAGATACGCAGTATTTT.

This chain connects TRBV5-1 to TRBJ2-5; D not resolved. CDR3 length equals 13 residues. With 0 bases removed from V and 4 bases from J, the gap between germline ends came to 7 bases. Germline V gene data show CDR1 as SGHRS and CDR2 as YFSETQ. The CDR3 spells CASSLGPGETQYF. DNA for the CDR3: TGCGCCAGCAGCTTGGGTCCGGGAGAGACCCAGTACTTC.

This clone was seen a handful of times. DNA of the CDR3: TGTGCCAGCAGCCGCGGGACGGAGATCTATAATTCACCCCTCCACTTT. It codes for CASSRGTEIYNSPLHF. The V gene is TRBV7-2, the J gene TRBJ1-6; possibly TRBD1 for D (5 bases). CDR1 is SGHTA, CDR2 FQGNSA, per germline. The length of the CDR3 is 16 residues. V dropped 5 bases and J dropped 3 bases, with 14 bases sitting between them.